Each of the 9 T cell receptor beta chains below was sequenced from the same sample in a study of T cell responses to AZD1222 COVID-19 vaccine. Only in-frame clones appear in the TCRdb table, and some are missing; sequencing was by immunoSEQ multiplex PCR. Of 250,000 to 300,000 clones listed, 90% to 95% were seen once; the top ten hold about 0.5%. The sequencing used peripheral blood, collected 28 days after the second AZD1222 dose. The receptors originated from an adult who received the AZD1222 COVID-19 vaccine.

The V gene is TRBV9, the J gene TRBJ2-7; 8 bases are shared with TRBD2. Losses at the gene ends were 4 bases for V and 2 bases for J; bases not matched to a gene: 5. Per the germline V gene, CDR1 is SGDLS and CDR2 is YYNGEE. There are 14 residues in the CDR3. CDR3 sequence reads: CASSLREGPYEQYF. CDR3 DNA: TGTGCCAGCAGCCTCCGGGAGGGCCCCTACGAGCAGTACTTC.

CDR3: CASSLQGIGFNEQFF. The CDR3 DNA reads as TGTGCCAGCAGTTTACAGGGGATTGGGTTCAATGAGCAGTTCTTC. The V gene is TRBV28, the J gene TRBJ2-1; D perhaps matches TRBD1 (6 bases). V was trimmed by 2 bases and J by 6 bases, leaving 14 bases between them. The germline V gene encodes CDR1 MDHEN and CDR2 SYDVKM. The CDR3 sequence is 15 residues long.

A word on this clone: A read error may account for a junction end that differs from germline. The chain employs TRBV28 and TRBJ2-7; D might be TRBD1 or TRBD2, each matching 5 bases. Germline CDR1 is MDHEN and CDR2 is SYDVKM. The CDR3 has 12 amino acids. CDR3 region: CASSATGTQGVF. CDR3 nucleotide sequence: TGTGCCAGCAGCGCTACCGGGACGCAGGGCGTCTTC.

This clone was picked up one time. The V gene is TRBV27, the J gene TRBJ2-3, with D hard to call. Germline CDR1 and CDR2: MNHEY and SMNVEV (reference sequence). The CDR3 length is 14 residues. Trimming removed 4 bases from V and 1 base from J, with 9 bases in between. CDR3 bases: TGTGCCAGCAGTTACAGCCACCGCACAGATACGCAGTATTTT. Protein product: CASSYSHRTDTQYF.

This chain joins TRBV5-1 and TRBJ2-1, with TRBD2 matching over 8 bases. The trim removed 0 bases at V and 4 bases at J, leaving 3 bases unmatched. CDR3 length equals 15 residues. Germline V gene lookup returns CDR1 SGHRS and CDR2 YFSETQ. CDR3 nucleotides: TGCGCCAGCAGCTTGGAGCGGGGGCCATACAATGAGCAGTTCTTC. It encodes CASSLERGPYNEQFF.

V usage is TRBV5-1 and J usage is TRBJ2-5, with D tentatively TRBD1 or TRBD2 (5 bases each). Germline V lookup: CDR1 SGHRS, CDR2 YFSETQ. V shed 4 bases and J shed 4 bases, with 14 bases lying between them. This CDR3 contains 14 residues. The CDR3 DNA is TGCGCCAGCAGCCTTCACGAGGGACGAGAGACCCAGTACTTC. Residues: CASSLHEGRETQYF.

V gene TRBV7-9 combines with J gene TRBJ2-2, with 7 bases that match TRBD1. From germline, CDR1 is SEHNR and CDR2 FQNEAQ (reference sequence). J gave up 4 bases and V 6 bases, and 8 bases lay outside the gene matches. This CDR3 region has 15 residues. This CDR3 is CASSYPGTATGELFF. The CDR3 DNA follows: TGTGCCAGCAGTTATCCCGGGACAGCCACCGGGGAGCTGTTTTTT.

This chain uses TRBV27 with TRBJ2-7; 12 positions agree with TRBD1. V was pared by 11 bases and J by 6 bases, with 5 bases of the junction left unmatched. Germline assignment: CDR1 MNHEY and CDR2 SMNVEV (reference sequence). This CDR3 has 12 residues. The CDR3 reads CASGTGGSEQYF. DNA of the CDR3: TGTGCCTCCGGGACAGGGGGCAGCGAGCAGTACTTC.

The CDR3 bases are TGTGCCAGCAGTCGTGGGGCAGCCCCCTACGAGCAGTACTTC. Residues: CASSRGAAPYEQYF. The genes are TRBV27 and TRBJ2-7, with D perhaps matching TRBD1 (5 bases). Germline CDR1 is MNHEY and CDR2 is SMNVEV (reference sequence). There are 14 residues in the CDR3. V was shortened by 5 bases and J by 2 bases, with 13 bases between the two germline ends.